A single sample gave rise to the 10 T cell receptor beta chains below, sequenced in a study of blood T cells in healthy people across ages. For the second PCR, which ran for about 6 to 11 cycles, a sample-barcoded 5' primer and a J-beta primer mix were used. TCRdb re-called the 5' RACE reads with MiXCR, one entry per CDR3 protein. The table has about 1.5 million distinct CDR3 sequences, under 55% seen once. What was sequenced was blood. These receptors all come from a woman aged 18 to 35 in good health.

This clonotype was seen a handful of times. The V call is TRBV15, the J call TRBJ2-1; 7 bases match TRBD1. V dropped 0 bases and J dropped 7; count of bases not matched to a gene: 12. This CDR3 contains 17 residues. Germline values: CDR1 LNHNV, CDR2 YYDKDF (reference sequence). The CDR3 sequence: CATSRDPPAGGLNEQFF. DNA for the CDR3: TGTGCCACCAGCAGAGATCCCCCGGCAGGGGGTCTAAATGAGCAGTTCTTC.

This clonotype was seen more than once but under ten times. This rearrangement joins TRBV27 to TRBJ2-1, with TRBD2 as a possible D gene (5 bases). The CDR3 consists of 15 residues. Trimming shortened V by 6 bases and J by 0 bases, and 12 bases separated the two germline ends. Germline V gene data show CDR1 as MNHEY and CDR2 as SMNVEV (reference sequence). CDR3 nucleotides: TGTGCCAGCAGCTTTAGCGCTAGCTCCTACAATGAGCAGTTCTTC. This gives the protein CASSFSASSYNEQFF.

This clonotype has only a few counts. J is TRBJ2-1 and V is TRBV24-1, with D possibly being TRBD2 (6 bases). The CDR3 runs 16 residues. Germline lookup yields CDR1 KGHDR and CDR2 SFDVKD. Between the trimmed V and J ends, which lost 2 bases and 0 bases, there was a span of 10 bases. In DNA, the CDR3 is TGTGCCACCAGTGATTCAGGCGGGGTCTCCTACAATGAGCAGTTCTTC. Translated, it gives CATSDSGGVSYNEQFF.

This clonotype has a handful of counts. This chain uses TRBV7-2 with TRBJ1-4; tentative D call: TRBD1 (5 bases). Germline V gene sequence: CDR1 SGHTA, CDR2 FQGNSA. The CDR3 runs to 13 residues. Trimming removed 3 bases from V and 10 bases from J, with 12 bases in between. The CDR3 DNA reads TGTGCCAGCAGCTTTGAGCCCGGGGCAAAACTGTTTTTT. It encodes CASSFEPGAKLFF.

The chain couples TRBV5-1 to TRBJ1-2, with a weak D call TRBD1 (6 bases). V was clipped by 3 bases and J by 6 bases, with 9 bases between them. CDR1 SGHRS and CDR2 YFSETQ come from the germline V gene. CDR3 length: 12 amino acids. CDR3 sequence: CASSWDTDGYTF. Here the CDR3 DNA reads TGCGCCAGCAGCTGGGACACAGATGGCTACACCTTC. Full variable domain (remainder filled in from reference TRBV5-1 and TRBJ1-2): KAGVTQTPRYLIKTRGQQVTLSCSPISGHRSVSWYQQTPGQGLQFLFEYFSETQRNKGNFPGRFSGRQFSNSRSEMNVSTLELGDSALYLCASSWDTDGYTFGSGTRLTVV.

About this clonotype: The final CDR3 position lacks the conserved phenylalanine or tryptophan, pointing to a likely read error. V usage is TRBV6-2 or TRBV6-3 and J usage is TRBJ2-7; D uncertain. Germline V gene data show CDR1 as MNHEY and CDR2 as SVGEGT. Trimming stripped 0 bases from V and 7 bases from J, with 16 bases between. The CDR3 length is 15 residues. As DNA, the CDR3 is TGTGCCAGCAGTTACTCACGGCTATCATACAATGAGCAGTACTGC. Translating it yields CASSYSRLSYNEQYC.

This clonotype was found a few times. V and J are TRBV7-6 and TRBJ1-1; the D gene is possibly TRBD1 (6 bases). This CDR3 comprises 16 residues. V was clipped by 1 base and J by 1 base, with 13 bases between them. Germline V gives CDR1 SGHVS, CDR2 FNYEAQ. The CDR3 loop reads CASSLVWTAKNTEAFF. CDR3 coding DNA: TGTGCCAGCAGCTTAGTCTGGACAGCCAAGAACACTGAAGCTTTCTTT.

The J gene is TRBJ1-2, the V gene TRBV30; no definite D call. The CDR3 length is 9 residues. The ends were cut back, 8 bases at V and 2 bases at J, with 3 bases in the middle. CDR1 is GTSNPN and CDR2 is SVGIG in the germline V gene (reference sequence). The DNA of the CDR3 is TGTGCCGTGAACTATGGCTACACCTTC. This translates into CAVNYGYTF.

The rearrangement uses TRBV20-1 and TRBJ1-2, with 8 bases aligning to TRBD1. CDR3 length: 15 amino acids. J lost 4 bases, V lost 5 bases, and 12 bases had no gene match. CDR1 is DFQATT and CDR2 is SNEGSKA in the germline V gene (reference sequence). The CDR3 region is CSASARRDRLYGYTF. CDR3 nucleotide sequence: TGCAGTGCTTCAGCACGACGGGACAGGCTCTATGGCTACACCTTC.

The chain joins TRBV3-1 to TRBJ2-1, with D hard to call. This CDR3 is built from 18 residues. The germline gives CDR1 LGHDT, CDR2 YNNKEL (reference sequence). V shed 0 bases and J shed 0 bases, with 15 bases lying between them. CDR3: CASSQESPTLNSYNEQFF. The CDR3 nucleotides are TGTGCCAGCAGCCAAGAATCCCCCACTCTTAACTCCTACAATGAGCAGTTCTTC.